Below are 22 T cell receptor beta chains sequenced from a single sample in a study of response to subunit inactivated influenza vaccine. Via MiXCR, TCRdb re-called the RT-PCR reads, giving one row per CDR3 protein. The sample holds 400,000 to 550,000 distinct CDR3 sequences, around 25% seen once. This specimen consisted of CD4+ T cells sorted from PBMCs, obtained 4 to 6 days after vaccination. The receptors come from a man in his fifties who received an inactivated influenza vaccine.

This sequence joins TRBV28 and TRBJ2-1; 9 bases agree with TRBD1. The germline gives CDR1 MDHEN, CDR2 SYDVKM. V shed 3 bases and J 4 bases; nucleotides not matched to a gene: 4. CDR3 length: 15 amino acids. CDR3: CASSFSGTGYNEQFF. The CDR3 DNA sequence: TGTGCCAGCAGTTTCTCCGGGACAGGGTACAATGAGCAGTTCTTC.

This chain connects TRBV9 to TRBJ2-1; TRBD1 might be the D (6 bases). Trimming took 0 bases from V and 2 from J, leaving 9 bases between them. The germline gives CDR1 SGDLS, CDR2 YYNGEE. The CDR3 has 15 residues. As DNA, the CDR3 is TGTGCCAGCAGCGTAGTACAGGGTGCCTACAATGAGCAGTTCTTC. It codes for CASSVVQGAYNEQFF.

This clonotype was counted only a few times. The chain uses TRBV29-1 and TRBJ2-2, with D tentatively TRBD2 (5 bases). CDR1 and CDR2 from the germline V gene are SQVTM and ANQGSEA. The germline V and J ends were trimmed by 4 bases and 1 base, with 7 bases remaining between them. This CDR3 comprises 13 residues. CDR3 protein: CSVASGNTGELFF. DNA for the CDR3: TGCAGCGTTGCAAGCGGGAACACCGGGGAGCTGTTTTTT.

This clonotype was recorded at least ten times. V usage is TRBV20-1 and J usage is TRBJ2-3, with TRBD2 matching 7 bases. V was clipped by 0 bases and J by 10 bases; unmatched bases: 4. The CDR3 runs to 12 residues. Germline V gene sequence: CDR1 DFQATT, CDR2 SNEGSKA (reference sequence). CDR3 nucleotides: TGCAGTGCTAGAGAGACTAGCCAGGCGCAGTATTTT. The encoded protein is CSARETSQAQYF.

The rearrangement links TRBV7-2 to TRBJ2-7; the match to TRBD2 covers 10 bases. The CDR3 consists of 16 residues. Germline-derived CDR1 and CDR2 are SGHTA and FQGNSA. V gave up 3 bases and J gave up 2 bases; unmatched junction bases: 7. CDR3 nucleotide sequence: TGTGCCAGCAGCTTCTCACTAGCGGGGAGTACCTACGAGCAGTACTTC. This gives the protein CASSFSLAGSTYEQYF.

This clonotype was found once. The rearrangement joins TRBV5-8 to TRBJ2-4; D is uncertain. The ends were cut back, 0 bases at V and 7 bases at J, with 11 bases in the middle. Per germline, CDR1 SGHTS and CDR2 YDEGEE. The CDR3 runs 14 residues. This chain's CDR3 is CASSLGSEANIQYF. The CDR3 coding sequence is TGTGCCAGCAGCTTGGGAAGCGAAGCCAACATTCAGTACTTC.

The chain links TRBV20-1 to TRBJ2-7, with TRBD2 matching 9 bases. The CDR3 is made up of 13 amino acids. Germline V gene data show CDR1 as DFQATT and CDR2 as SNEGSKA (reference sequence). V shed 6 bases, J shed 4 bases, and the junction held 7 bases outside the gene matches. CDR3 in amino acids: CSASGTSIYEQYF. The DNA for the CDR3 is TGCAGTGCCTCCGGGACTAGCATTTACGAGCAGTACTTC.

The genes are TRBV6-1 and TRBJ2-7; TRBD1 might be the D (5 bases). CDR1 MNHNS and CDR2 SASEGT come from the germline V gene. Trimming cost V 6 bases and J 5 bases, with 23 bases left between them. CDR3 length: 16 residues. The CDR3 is CASRHPLGQGRNEQYF. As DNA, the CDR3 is TGTGCCAGCAGGCACCCCCTGGGCCAGGGTAGGAACGAGCAGTACTTC.

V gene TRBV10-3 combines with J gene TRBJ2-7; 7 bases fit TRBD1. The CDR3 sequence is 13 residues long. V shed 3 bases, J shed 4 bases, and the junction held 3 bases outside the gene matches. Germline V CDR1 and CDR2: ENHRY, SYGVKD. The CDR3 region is CAISDRQGYEQYF. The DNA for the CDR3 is TGTGCCATCAGTGATCGACAGGGTTACGAGCAGTACTTC.

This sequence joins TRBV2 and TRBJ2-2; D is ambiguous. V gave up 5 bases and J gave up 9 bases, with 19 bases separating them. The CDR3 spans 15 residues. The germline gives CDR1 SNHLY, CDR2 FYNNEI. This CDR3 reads CASSTIPSGFRELFF. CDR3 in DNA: TGTGCCAGCAGTACGATACCCTCGGGTTTTAGGGAGCTGTTTTTT.

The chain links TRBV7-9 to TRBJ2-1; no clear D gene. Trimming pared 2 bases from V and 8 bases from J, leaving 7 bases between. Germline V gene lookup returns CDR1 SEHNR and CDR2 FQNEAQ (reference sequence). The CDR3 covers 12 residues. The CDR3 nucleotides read TGTGCCAGCAGCTTAATGTTCGATGAGCAGTTCTTC. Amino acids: CASSLMFDEQFF.

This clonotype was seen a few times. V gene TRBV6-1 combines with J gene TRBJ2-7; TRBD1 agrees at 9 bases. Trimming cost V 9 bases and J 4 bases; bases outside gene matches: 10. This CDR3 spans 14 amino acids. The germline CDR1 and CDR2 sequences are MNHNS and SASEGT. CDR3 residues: CASKKGQGVYEQYF. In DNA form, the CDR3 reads TGTGCCAGTAAAAAGGGACAGGGTGTTTACGAGCAGTACTTC.

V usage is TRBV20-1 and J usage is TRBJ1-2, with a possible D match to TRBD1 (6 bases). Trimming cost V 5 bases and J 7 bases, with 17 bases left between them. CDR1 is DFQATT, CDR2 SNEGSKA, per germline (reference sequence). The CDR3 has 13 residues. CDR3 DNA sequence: TGCAGTGCTCTACAGGGTGTGGCGGCTGGCTACACCTTC. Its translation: CSALQGVAAGYTF.

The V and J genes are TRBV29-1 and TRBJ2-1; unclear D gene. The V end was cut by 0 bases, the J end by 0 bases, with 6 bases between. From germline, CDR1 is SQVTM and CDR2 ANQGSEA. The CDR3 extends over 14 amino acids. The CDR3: CSVEEFNSYNEQFF. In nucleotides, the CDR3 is TGCAGCGTTGAAGAGTTTAACTCCTACAATGAGCAGTTCTTC.

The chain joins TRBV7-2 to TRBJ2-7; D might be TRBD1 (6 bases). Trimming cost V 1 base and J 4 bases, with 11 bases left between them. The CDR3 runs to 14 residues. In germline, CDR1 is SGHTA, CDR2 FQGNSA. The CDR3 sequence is CASSLDQGLYEQYF. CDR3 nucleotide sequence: TGTGCCAGCAGCTTAGATCAGGGGCTTTACGAGCAGTACTTC.

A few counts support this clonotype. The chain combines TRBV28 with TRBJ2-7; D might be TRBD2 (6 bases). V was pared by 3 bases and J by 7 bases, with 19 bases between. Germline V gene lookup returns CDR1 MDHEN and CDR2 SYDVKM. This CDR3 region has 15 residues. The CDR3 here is CASSLGHGGRGEQYF. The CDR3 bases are TGTGCCAGCAGTTTGGGGCACGGGGGACGGGGAGAGCAGTACTTC.

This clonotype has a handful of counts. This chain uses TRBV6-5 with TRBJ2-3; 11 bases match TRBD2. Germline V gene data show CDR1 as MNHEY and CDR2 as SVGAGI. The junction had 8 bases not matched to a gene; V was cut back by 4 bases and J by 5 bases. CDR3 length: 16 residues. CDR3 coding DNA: TGTGCCAGCAGTTTTAGCGGGGGGGAAATGGGAGATACGCAGTATTTT. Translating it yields CASSFSGGEMGDTQYF.

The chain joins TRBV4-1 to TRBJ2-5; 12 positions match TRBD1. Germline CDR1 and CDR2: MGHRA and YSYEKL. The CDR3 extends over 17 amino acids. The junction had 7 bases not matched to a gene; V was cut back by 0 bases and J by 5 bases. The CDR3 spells CASSQEDGTGGAETQYF. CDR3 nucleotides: TGCGCCAGCAGCCAAGAGGACGGGACAGGGGGCGCCGAGACCCAGTACTTC.

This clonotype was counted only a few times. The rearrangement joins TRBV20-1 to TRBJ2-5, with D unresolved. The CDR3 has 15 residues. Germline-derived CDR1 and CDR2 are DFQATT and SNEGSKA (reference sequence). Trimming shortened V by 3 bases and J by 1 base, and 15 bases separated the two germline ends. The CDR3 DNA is TGCAGTGCTAGGACCCCGTTTGACCTCCAAGAGACCCAGTACTTC. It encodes CSARTPFDLQETQYF.

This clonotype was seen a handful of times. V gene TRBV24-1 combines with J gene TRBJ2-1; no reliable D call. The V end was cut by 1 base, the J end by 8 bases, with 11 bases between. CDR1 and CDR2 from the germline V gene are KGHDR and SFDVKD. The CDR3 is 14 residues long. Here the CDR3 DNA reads TGTGCCACCAGTGATTTTCAGACCTCGCATGAGCAGTTCTTC. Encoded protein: CATSDFQTSHEQFF.

The CDR3 loop reads CASSARASYGYTF. CDR3 bases: TGTGCCAGCAGTGCTCGGGCCTCCTATGGCTACACCTTC. The V call is TRBV2, the J call TRBJ1-2; D remains ambiguous. Germline V gene lookup returns CDR1 SNHLY and CDR2 FYNNEI. This CDR3 spans 13 amino acids. With 4 bases removed from V and 4 bases from J, the gap between germline ends came to 10 bases.

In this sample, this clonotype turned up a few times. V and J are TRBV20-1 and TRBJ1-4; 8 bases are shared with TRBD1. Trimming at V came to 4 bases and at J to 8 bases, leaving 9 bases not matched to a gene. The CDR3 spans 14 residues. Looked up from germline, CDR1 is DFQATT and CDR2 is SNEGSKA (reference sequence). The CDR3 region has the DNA TGCAGTGCTATTGCCAGGGGGCCAGGGGAAAAACTGTTTTTT. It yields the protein CSAIARGPGEKLFF.